A selection of T cell receptor beta chains follows, all from one sample in a study of blood T cell repertoires in COVID-19. Measured with immunoSEQ multiplex PCR; TCRdb has only the in-frame clones, and not every one. The data hold 87,000 or so clones, with around nine tenths observed a single time. The sample was peripheral blood. Source of these receptors: an elderly woman with acute or convalescent COVID-19. CDR3s include the opening cysteine and the closing phenylalanine or tryptophan. Fields, in order: V gene, D gene, J gene, CDR3 protein, CDR3 DNA. A D gene is named only where the DNA matches it firmly.

>TRBV10-3|-|TRBJ1-6
CAISESNGRRGSPLHF
TGTGCCATCAGTGAGTCTAATGGCCGGAGAGGTTCACCCCTCCACTTT
>TRBV28|-|TRBJ2-3
CASSLSTDTQYF
TGTGCCAGCAGTCTCAGCACAGATACGCAGTATTTT
>TRBV4-2|TRBD2|TRBJ2-1
CASSQSSGSGNEQFF
TGTGCCAGCAGCCAATCTAGCGGGAGTGGAAATGAGCAGTTCTTC
>TRBV19|TRBD1|TRBJ1-2
CASDLRQGSGYTF
TGTGCCAGCGATTTGAGACAGGGAAGCGGCTACACCTTC
>TRBV2|-|TRBJ2-4
CASSQGHGQGAKNIQYF
TGTGCCAGCAGTCAGGGACACGGACAAGGGGCCAAAAACATTCAGTACTTC
>TRBV19|TRBD2|TRBJ2-1
CASTRAGGSYNEQFF
TGTGCCAGTACCCGAGCGGGAGGTTCCTACAATGAGCAGTTCTTC
>TRBV6-5|TRBD2|TRBJ2-1
CASRPGTTIYNEQFF
TGTGCCAGCAGACCCGGGACTACAATTTACAATGAGCAGTTCTTC
>TRBV7-9|TRBD2|TRBJ2-3
CASSLSGGGIDTQYF
TGTGCCAGCAGCTTATCGGGCGGGGGGATAGATACGCAGTATTTT
>TRBV5-5|TRBD1|TRBJ2-7
CASSLVAGQGYEQYF
TGTGCCAGCAGCTTGGTCGCGGGACAGGGTTACGAGCAGTACTTC
>TRBV9|-|TRBJ2-3
CASSPEDSFTDTQYF
TGTGCCAGCAGCCCCGAGGACAGCTTCACAGATACGCAGTATTTT
>TRBV14|TRBD2|TRBJ2-7
CASSLLGRVDEQYF
TGTGCCAGCAGCCTATTGGGGAGGGTCGACGAGCAGTACTTC
>TRBV5-6|-|TRBJ2-2
CASSHTRTGAGGTGELFF
TGTGCCAGCAGCCACACCAGAACAGGGGCCGGGGGCACCGGGGAGCTGTTTTTT